The 17 T cell receptor beta chains below come from one sample, sequenced in a study of T cells in Graves' hyperthyroidism and ophthalmopathy. Amplification yielded TCR beta CDR3 regions, with RNA transcripts as the source. The HTBI primer set served for first-round RT-PCR of the TCR CDR3. From the multiplex PCR reads, TCRdb called clonotypes with MiXCR, one entry per CDR3 protein. The top ten clones hold roughly 7.7% of a sample with 550,000 to 600,000 distinct CDR3 sequences, 11% to 15% of them seen once. The sample comprised blood. These receptors were obtained from a woman aged 18-35 years with Graves' ophthalmopathy.

This sequence joins TRBV4-3 and TRBJ1-5, with D perhaps matching TRBD1 (6 bases). Germline assignment: CDR1 LGHNA and CDR2 YSLEER. The CDR3 is 16 residues long. Trimming took 1 base from V and 5 from J, leaving 15 bases between them. The CDR3 coding sequence is TGCGCCAGCAGCCAAGGGATAACAGGGCCTCATCAGCCCCAGCATTTT. Protein product: CASSQGITGPHQPQHF.

Comment on this clonotype: A single base separates this from a much larger clone, so it may be a read error. V usage is TRBV2 and J usage is TRBJ1-2; tentatively, D is TRBD1 (5 bases). Trimming shortened V by 7 bases and J by 6 bases, and 21 bases separated the two germline ends. The CDR3 loop spans 15 amino acids. Germline lookup yields CDR1 SNHLY and CDR2 FYNNEI. DNA of the CDR3: TGTGCCAGCACGCTTTTTGGGGGGTCCCCTCATGGCTACACCTTC. It yields the protein CASTLFGGSPHGYTF.

This clonotype was seen only a few times. This clone may be a read error of a much larger clone one base away. V usage is TRBV28 and J usage is TRBJ2-1, with D maybe TRBD2 (5 bases). CDR1 is MDHEN, CDR2 SYDVKM, per germline. The CDR3 runs to 17 residues. V gave up 2 bases and J gave up 9 bases, with 23 bases separating them. Here the CDR3 reads CASSLSEGSGKNSEQFF. The CDR3 DNA sequence: TGTGCCAGCAGTTTAAGCGAAGGGAGTGGGAAAAACAGTGAGCAGTTCTTC.

This clonotype has at least ten counts. The chain employs TRBV3-1 and TRBJ2-1; D gene unclear. CDR1 is LGHDT and CDR2 is YNNKEL in the germline V gene (reference sequence). CDR3 length: 12 residues. V was shortened by 0 bases and J by 8 bases, with 5 bases between the two germline ends. Here the CDR3 reads CASSQDLYEQFF. Here the CDR3 DNA reads TGTGCCAGCAGCCAAGATTTGTATGAGCAGTTCTTC.

This clonotype has a handful of counts. This chain uses TRBV19 with TRBJ2-1; 11 bases are shared with TRBD2. The trim removed 5 bases at V and 4 bases at J, leaving 7 bases unmatched. This CDR3 region has 16 residues. Per the germline V gene, CDR1 is LNHDA and CDR2 is SQIVND (reference sequence). The CDR3 DNA follows: TGTGCCAGTAGTTTCACGACTAGCGGGACATACAATGAGCAGTTCTTC. Its translation is CASSFTTSGTYNEQFF.

This clonotype showed up many times. The chain has TRBV6-1 and TRBJ2-4; D may be TRBD2 (5 bases). V lost 7 bases and J 0 bases, leaving 19 bases between the germline ends. Germline CDR1 MNHNS, CDR2 SASEGT. This CDR3 spans 17 amino acids. The CDR3 DNA reads TGTGCCAGCAACCCGTCAGAGGGCAGACTAGCCAAAAACATTCAGTACTTC. Translated: CASNPSEGRLAKNIQYF.

The J gene is TRBJ2-5, the V gene TRBV28; D is uncertain. Trimming pared 3 bases from V and 13 bases from J, leaving 12 bases between. In germline, CDR1 is MDHEN, CDR2 SYDVKM. The CDR3 runs to 11 residues. As DNA, the CDR3 is TGTGCCAGCAGTTTCGGGCAGGCCCGGTACTTC. This encodes CASSFGQARYF.

The table lists this clonotype with many counts. V and J are TRBV5-6 and TRBJ2-5, with no clear D. This CDR3 contains 14 residues. From germline, CDR1 is SGHDT and CDR2 YYEEEE. Trimming took off 5 bases at V and 4 bases at J, with 15 bases between the two ends. The CDR3 coding sequence is TGTGCCAGCAGTCTCCCGAGTGGGATAGAGACCCAGTACTTC. It codes for CASSLPSGIETQYF.

This clonotype has ten or more counts. This chain connects TRBV28 to TRBJ1-4; the D gene is possibly TRBD1 (5 bases). The CDR3 has 16 amino acids. V was trimmed by 1 base and J by 3 bases, leaving 12 bases between them. Germline CDR1 MDHEN, CDR2 SYDVKM. CDR3 region: CASSLYGGAANEKLFF. The CDR3 bases are TGTGCCAGCAGTTTATATGGGGGAGCGGCTAATGAAAAACTGTTTTTT.

This clonotype has ten or more counts. The rearrangement uses TRBV28 and TRBJ2-3; 13 nucleotides line up with TRBD2. This CDR3 is 17 amino acids long. V was pared by 5 bases and J by 0 bases, with 5 bases of the junction left unmatched. CDR1 is MDHEN, CDR2 SYDVKM, per germline. The CDR3 loop is CASSTPGLAGSTDTQYF. CDR3 in DNA: TGTGCCAGCAGTACTCCGGGACTAGCGGGGAGCACAGATACGCAGTATTTT.

This clonotype was observed many times. The chain is built from TRBV2 and TRBJ2-1, with 8 bases fitting TRBD2. Germline CDR1 is SNHLY and CDR2 is FYNNEI. There are 13 residues in the CDR3. Trimming at V came to 6 bases and at J to 6 bases, leaving 4 bases not matched to a gene. CDR3: CASSNLAGNEQFF. CDR3 bases: TGTGCCAGCAGCAATCTAGCGGGCAATGAGCAGTTCTTC. Based on the CDR3 plus reference TRBV2 and TRBJ2-1, the full variable domain is EPEVTQTPSHQVTQMGQEVILRCVPISNHLYFYWYRQILGQKVEFLVSFYNNEISEKSEIFDDQFSVERPDGSNFTLKIRSTKLEDSAMYFCASSNLAGNEQFFGPGTRLTVL.

The chain is built from TRBV20-1 and TRBJ2-2; a possible D gene is TRBD2 (6 bases). Germline V gives CDR1 DFQATT, CDR2 SNEGSKA (reference sequence). This CDR3 has 14 residues. Trimming pared 5 bases from V and 0 bases from J, leaving 10 bases between. CDR3 region: CSAPRLANTGELFF. The CDR3, as DNA: TGCAGTGCTCCTAGACTAGCGAACACCGGGGAGCTGTTTTTT.

In its sample, this clonotype was seen many times. The rearrangement uses TRBV12-3 or TRBV12-4 and TRBJ2-7; D not resolved. This CDR3 comprises 15 residues. Trimming left V 4 bases short and J 3 bases short, with 16 bases between. The CDR3 loop is CASSSGTSAYYEQYF. The CDR3 coding sequence is TGTGCCAGCAGTTCTGGCACTTCGGCCTACTACGAGCAGTACTTC.

This clonotype was counted at least ten times. The V and J genes are TRBV12-3 or TRBV12-4 and TRBJ2-3; no clear D. The ends were cut back, 4 bases at V and 4 bases at J, with 9 bases in the middle. The CDR3 has 13 residues. CDR3 residues: CASSSSKPDTQYF. The CDR3 bases are TGTGCCAGCAGTTCGTCGAAGCCAGATACGCAGTATTTT.

This clonotype was recorded many times. The J gene is TRBJ1-5, the V gene TRBV28; perhaps TRBD1 as D (5 bases). This CDR3 contains 13 residues. The germline CDR1 and CDR2 sequences are MDHEN and SYDVKM. V shed 6 bases and J shed 4 bases, with 10 bases lying between them. The CDR3 sequence: CASSRDLNQPQHF. Written as DNA, the CDR3 is TGTGCCAGCAGCAGGGACCTAAATCAGCCCCAGCATTTT. Combining the CDR3 with reference TRBV28 and TRBJ1-5 gives the whole variable domain DVKVTQSSRYLVKRTGEKVFLECVQDMDHENMFWYRQDPGLGLRLIYFSYDVKMKEKGDIPEGYSVSREKKERFSLILESASTNQTSMYLCASSRDLNQPQHFGDGTRLSIL.

A note on this clonotype: This could be a read error, since a much larger clone is one nucleotide away. V and J are TRBV6-1 and TRBJ2-7; D call uncertain. The DNA matches TRBJ2-1 better at its end, which makes the J call doubtful. Germline CDR1 reads MNHNS; CDR2 reads SASEGT. The CDR3 covers 11 residues. In DNA, the CDR3 is TGTGCCAGCACAGGCACCTACGAGCAGTTCTTC. Its translation is CASTGTYEQFF.

This chain connects TRBV11-1 to TRBJ2-7; D perhaps matches TRBD1 (6 bases). CDR3 size: 16 residues. Germline values: CDR1 SGHAT, CDR2 FQDESV (reference sequence). V lost 2 bases and J 2 bases, leaving 16 bases between the germline ends. The CDR3 coding sequence is TGTGCCAGCAGCTTAAGTGGGGGCCAAATTCCCTACGAGCAGTACTTC. This translates into CASSLSGGQIPYEQYF.